Included here is one T cell receptor beta chain sequence, with context. The antigen it binds to is not known. It has no much larger one-base neighbor in the sample; base qualities were not kept. The sample carries other DNA sequences with the same CDR3. The donors were healthy, HIV-negative adults who had no recently reported acute infections or vaccinations. Every donor was a Caucasian adult residing in Nashville, Tennessee, USA. CD4+ T cells were enriched by magnetic negative selection, after which naive cells were positively selected on CD45RA and the negative fraction was taken as the memory subset. Blood was collected by leukapheresis, and PBMCs were isolated by Ficoll-Histopaque density gradient centrifugation and then cryopreserved in liquid nitrogen vapor phase. Purity and quantity of every magnetically sorted T cell population were checked by analytical flow cytometry. From each sorted fraction, genomic DNA was isolated and quantified by UV absorbance on a Nanodrop 2000c.

These data are taken from a study of shared clonotypes between healthy human individuals (dated by TCRdb to 2020 to 2022). Background for the entire study: A couple of women and a few men aged 18 to 49 years were included in the cohort. Per donor, three plates each were used for CD4 naive and CD4 memory, two for CD8 naive, and one for CD8 memory. The study deeply sequenced blood TCR repertoires of about 5 healthy adults to estimate repertoire size and the extent of clonotype sharing between individuals. Libraries were prepared and TCR repertoires were sequenced by different laboratories using diverse techniques, in order to increase sequencing depth and limit assay-specific biases. Per donor, leukapheresis produced somewhere between about 0.9 and 9.5 billion PBMCs.

The CDR3 goes from the cysteine to the phenylalanine over 15 residues. The only DNA kept is the CDR3, 45 bases in frame from the first base. The germline V gene yields MGHDK for CDR1 and SYGVNS for CDR2. From V the trimming removes 3 bases and from J it removes 5 bases, while the gene matches leave 6 bases of the junction unaccounted for. Using the deep immunoSEQ assay, TCR CDR3 regions were amplified from genomic DNA by multiplex PCR. Extracted genomic DNA from each cell subset was spread evenly across all wells of several immunoSEQ 96-well plates, with each plate serving as a replicate. For sorted subsets, around 0.2 ug genomic DNA, equal to about 30,000 T cell genomes, was loaded into each replicate PCR. Purified libraries were measured with a Qubit 3.0 fluorometer, size-checked on a Bioanalyzer 2100, and measured again with the KAPA Library Quantification kit. A separate single-read 150-cycle Illumina NextSeq 550 flow cell was used to sequence each immunoSEQ 96-well plate. As for the original processing: The immunoSEQ output contained only junctional sequences without quality scores, so filtering could not match that applied to full-length reads. To assign V/J genes and CDR3, sequences were annotated against IMGT germline references using PyIR, a Python wrapper for IgBLAST v1.9. Reads were removed for weak V/J assignments (E-value above 1e-6), missing CDR3, stop codons, out-of-frame junctions, or ambiguous translated residues. V3J clonotypes were defined by identical inferred V gene, J gene, and CDR3 amino acid sequence. To compute the percentage overlap between repertoires, the number of shared unique clonotypes was divided by the size of the smaller repertoire. Three approaches were used to assess repertoire richness: RTK rarefaction, the Chao1 estimator, and Recon v2.1 estimates of unobserved clonotypes. For all TCRbeta clonotypes obtained by the gDNA method from four donors, generation probabilities were computed with OLGA. TCRdb stores this immuneACCESS table with in-frame sequences only. Part of the clones is absent; in the studies checked, under half of the shortfall reflects unresolved V genes, and no reason is known for the rest. V, J and clone size reflect that table, while D and trimming were determined from the DNA. Here the sample has around 2.1 million clones; 90% to 96% occur a single time. Less than 0.15% of the sample is held by the ten biggest clonotypes.

The paper's findings and limits, for the study overall: Higher generation probabilities were observed for clonotypes shared by all four sorted-subset donors than for non-shared clonotypes. Sharing across a few donors was observed for about 5% of naive CD4, 3% to 3.5% of naive CD8, 2% to 2.5% of memory CD4, and roughly 0.4% of memory CD8 clonotypes. Based on pairwise subsampling, the degree of clonotype sharing among donors was expected to be affected by sequencing depth. Sampling was restricted to blood, and TCR repertoires in tissue are likely to differ from TCR repertoires in blood. Estimated clonotype richness was generally larger for naive than for memory subsets. Because the study included a small number of donors, the genetic and exposure-history diversity represented was limited. Even with the large sequencing depth, rarefaction of the sorted-subset datasets indicated that sequencing was incomplete.

The material sequenced was naive CD4+ T cells sorted from blood. What the cell subset or site label conveys for this sample: CD45RA+ positively selected. The V gene is TRBV25-1 and the J gene is TRBJ1-4; TRBD1 agrees with 7 junctional bases. The receptor was isolated from a man between 18 and 29 years old in good health. The CDR3 protein: CASSDPGTVNEKLFF. The base sequence is TGTGCCAGCAGTGACCCCGGGACAGTGAATGAAAAACTGTTTTTT.